The entry that follows covers one T cell receptor beta chain sequence. The data derive from a study of T cell changes during pregnancy in multiple sclerosis. Here immunoSEQ multiplex PCR was the method, and the copy in TCRdb shows in-frame clones only, minus some. This table holds tens of thousands of clones, 92% found once. The material sequenced was peripheral blood, taken in the first trimester of pregnancy. The TCR sequence derives from a female donor with multiple sclerosis, enrolled in a pregnancy study.

The CDR3 DNA follows: TGTGCCAGCAGTACGATTAGCGGGGGGGCCGGGGAGCTGTTTTTT. This translates into CASSTISGGAGELFF. This rearrangement joins TRBV6-5 to TRBJ2-2; 11 nucleotides align to TRBD2. Germline CDR1 reads MNHEY; CDR2 reads SVGAGI. V was clipped by 5 bases and J by 6 bases; unmatched bases: 5. The CDR3 runs 15 residues.